This TCR beta chain came from a study of blood T cells in healthy people across ages. Remarks on this clonotype: The antigen is unknown.

The V segment lost 5 bases and the J segment 4 bases; nucleotides outside the gene matches: 7. In germline, CDR1 is MDHEN, CDR2 SYDVKM. The CDR3 contains 15 residues. Next came a second PCR, run for about 7 to 12 cycles, which used a sample-barcoded 5' primer along with a J-beta primer mix. MiXCR was run by TCRdb on the 5' RACE reads, yielding one entry per CDR3 protein. The sample records over a million distinct CDR3 sequences, 25% being singletons. Study results and limitations: Unsorted PBMCs ruled out conclusive naive versus antigen-experienced comparison.

The data also belong to a second study, concerning T cells of mothers and their children.

Specimen: blood. This receptor was identified in a girl aged 2 to 9 in good health. The chain links TRBV28 to TRBJ2-1, with 8 bases lining up with TRBD2. CDR3 amino acids: CASSPPQREYNEQFF. As DNA, the CDR3 is TGTGCCAGCAGTCCCCCCCAGCGGGAGTACAATGAGCAGTTCTTC.